The rows below give T cell receptor beta chains drawn from one sample of a study of patients and donors after allogeneic stem cell transplantation. TCRdb re-called the RT-PCR reads with MiXCR, one entry per CDR3 protein. The sample includes under 200,000 distinct CDR3 sequences, around 28% of them seen just once. Sequences were obtained from blood, either unsorted or a sorted T cell fraction (not recorded which). Source of these receptors: a human donor who was either an allogeneic HSCT recipient or a stem cell or donor lymphocyte infusion donor (not recorded which). It is not recorded whose cells these are; they may come from a transplant donor. The CDR3 runs from the conserved cysteine through the conserved F or W. A D gene is named only where the DNA matches it firmly. Rows give clone size only sometimes, using once, few, many, or a class for an expanded clone.

TRBJ2-7 NA few 12 TRBV28 TGTGCCAGCAGTCCCTGGTCCTACGAGCAGTACTTC CASSPWSYEQYF
TRBJ1-4 TRBD1 NA 15 TRBV6-5 TGTGCCAGCAGCTACAGAGGGACAGGGGTTGAAAAACTGTTTTTT CASSYRGTGVEKLFF
TRBJ1-2 TRBD1 many 13 TRBV20-1 TGCAGTCCTTGGACAGGTTCAGAAGGGGGCTACACCTTC CSPWTGSEGGYTF
TRBJ2-5 NA few 15 TRBV29-1 TGCAGCGCAACTGGACTTGACAGGAGACAAGAGACCCAGTACTTC CSATGLDRRQETQYF
TRBJ1-6 NA once 15 TRBV27 TGTGCCAGCAGTTGGGGGCCTAGCGTGACTTCACCCCTCCACTTT CASSWGPSVTSPLHF
TRBJ2-1 NA once 15 TRBV12-5 TGTGCTAGTGGCCCCGGGACGTCTCTCTACAATGAGCAGTTCTTC CASGPGTSLYNEQFF
TRBJ2-3 NA NA 16 TRBV4-1 TGCGCCAGCAGCCAACTACACGGTGGTGGCACAGATACGCAGTATTTT CASSQLHGGGTDTQYF
TRBJ1-2 NA many 13 TRBV10-3 TGTGCCATCAGTGATCTGGGGAGTAGTGGCTACACCTTC CAISDLGSSGYTF
TRBJ2-5 NA NA 13 TRBV12-3/TRBV12-4 TGTGCCAGCAAACCCCGGATTCAAGAGACCCAGTACTTC CASKPRIQETQYF
TRBJ1-1 TRBD1 few 15 TRBV10-3 TGTGCCATCAGTGAGTCGGGACAGGCGTACACTGAAGCTTTCTTT CAISESGQAYTEAFF
TRBJ1-1 NA many 14 TRBV6-2/TRBV6-3 TGTGCCAGCAGTTACAGTACGTCAAGGGGCCAAGCTTTCTTT CASSYSTSRGQAFF
TRBJ2-5 TRBD2 few 15 TRBV28 TGTGCCAGCAGTTTACGGAGCGGGAGTTGGGAGACCCAGTACTTC CASSLRSGSWETQYF
TRBJ2-7 NA few 14 TRBV5-6 TGTGCCAGCAGCCTAACGGACATTCCCTACGAGCAGTACTTC CASSLTDIPYEQYF
TRBJ1-4 NA many 12 TRBV28 TGTGCCAGCAGCGCCTCAAGTTTCCGACTGTTTTTT CASSASSFRLFF
TRBJ1-5 NA NA 14 TRBV30 TGTGCCGACAGTTGGACGGACGGCAATCAGCCCCAGCATTTT CADSWTDGNQPQHF
TRBJ1-4 NA NA 14 TRBV18 TGTGCCAGCTCACCCCGTGCAACTAATGAAAAACTGTTTTTT CASSPRATNEKLFF
TRBJ2-2 TRBD2 once 15 TRBV3-1 TGTGCCAGCAGCCGGACTAGCGGGAGCACCGGGGAGCTGTTTTTT CASSRTSGSTGELFF
TRBJ1-5 TRBD1 few 15 TRBV6-1 TGTGCCAGCAGTGGGGAGACAGGGGCCAATCAGCCCCAGCATTTT CASSGETGANQPQHF
TRBJ2-7 NA NA 14 TRBV6-2/TRBV6-3 TGTGCCAGCAGTTTCCCAGGTCTCTCCTACGAGCAGTACTTC CASSFPGLSYEQYF
TRBJ1-2 NA many 12 TRBV15 TGTGCCACCAGCAAGACGGACTATGGCTACACCTTC CATSKTDYGYTF
TRBJ2-3 NA NA 17 TRBV20-1 TGCAGTGCTAGAGTCGAGGGGGAGGGCCATGGGACAGATACGCAGTATTTT CSARVEGEGHGTDTQYF
TRBJ1-5 NA few 14 TRBV29-1 TGCAGCGTTGCCGCAGGGTCCAGCAATCAGCCCCAGCATTTT CSVAAGSSNQPQHF
TRBJ1-2 NA NA 12 TRBV29-1 TGCAGCGCCGCCGACAGTGCTTATGGCTACACCTTC CSAADSAYGYTF
TRBJ1-1 TRBD1 few 16 TRBV7-9 TGTGCCAGCAGCTTCCGGACAGGGCATATTGACACTGAAGCTTTCTTT CASSFRTGHIDTEAFF
TRBJ1-1 NA NA 13 TRBV29-1 TGCAGCGTTGACCGGAACGGGAGGACTGAAGCTTTCTTT CSVDRNGRTEAFF
TRBJ2-1 TRBD2 few 16 TRBV7-9 TGTGCCAGCAGCCACCCGGGACTAGCGGGAGGTAATGAGCAGTTCTTC CASSHPGLAGGNEQFF
TRBJ1-5 NA NA 15 TRBV20-1 TGCAGTGGACGAGTGACCGGGAGCCGCAATCAGCCCCAGCATTTT CSGRVTGSRNQPQHF
TRBJ2-3 NA NA 14 TRBV29-1 TGCAGCGTACCTTACTGGACAGAAGAAGATACGCAGTATTTT CSVPYWTEEDTQYF
TRBJ2-1 NA NA 16 TRBV5-1 TGCGCCAGCAGCTTGGAGTTCCGGGTCTCCTACAATGAGCAGTTCTTC CASSLEFRVSYNEQFF
TRBJ2-5 NA NA 13 TRBV12-3/TRBV12-4 TGTGCCAGCACTCCTAGGGGCAAAGAGACCCAGTACTTC CASTPRGKETQYF
TRBJ2-1 TRBD2 NA 14 TRBV28 TGTGCCAGCAGTTTCGGCGGGAGTACTTATGAGCAGTTCTTC CASSFGGSTYEQFF
TRBJ2-1 NA NA 12 TRBV10-3 TGTGCCATCAGTGAGTATTACAATGAGCAGTTCTTC CAISEYYNEQFF
TRBJ2-4 NA NA 15 TRBV28 TGTGCCAGCAGTTTCCCCCCCCTAGGGAAAAACATTCAGTACTTC CASSFPPLGKNIQYF
TRBJ2-2 NA NA 14 TRBV5-1 TGCGCCAGCAGCTTGGGCCTAGCACCCGGGGAGCTGTTTTTT CASSLGLAPGELFF
TRBJ1-2 NA few 14 TRBV24-1 TGTGCCACCAGTGATTCCCACAGGGTCTTCGGCTACACCTTC CATSDSHRVFGYTF
TRBJ1-5 NA many 16 TRBV5-6 TGTGCCAGCAGCTTGGGGTGGCTACGAGGTGGTTCGCCCCAGCATTTT CASSLGWLRGGSPQHF
TRBJ2-7 NA NA 14 TRBV27 TGTGCCAGCAGTTCCGGGACTGCGAACTACGAGCAGTACTTC CASSSGTANYEQYF
TRBJ1-2 TRBD1 many 13 TRBV12-3/TRBV12-4 TGTGCCAGCAGATGGACAGGGTCCTATGGCTACACCTTC CASRWTGSYGYTF
TRBJ2-1 NA NA 16 TRBV14 TGTGCCAGCAGCCAAGATCCGAGGGAGTGGGATAATGAGCAGTTCTTC CASSQDPREWDNEQFF
TRBJ2-5 NA few 12 TRBV3-1 TGTGCCAGCAGCCAACCCGGAGAGACCCAGTACTTC CASSQPGETQYF
TRBJ2-2 NA NA 14 TRBV4-1 TGCGCCAGCAGACGCGAAGGACCGACCGGGGAGCTGTTTTTT CASRREGPTGELFF
TRBJ2-7 TRBD1 few 14 TRBV18 TGTGCCAGCTCACTCCGGGACAGGCAATACGAGCAGTACTTC CASSLRDRQYEQYF